This T cell receptor beta chain was sequenced during a study of response to subunit inactivated influenza vaccine. This clonotype has ten or more counts. Its specificity is unknown. TCRdb re-derived calls from the RT-PCR reads in MiXCR, one entry per CDR3 protein. The data hold approximately 530,000 distinct CDR3 sequences, with 6.5% to 8% observed a single time. Overall study results and limits: The authors put forward the suggestion that each seasonal influenza vaccination may bring in only a limited number of new T cells.

Source: PBMCs from blood, taken less than 30 months after vaccination. This clonotype was sampled from a man in his fifties or sixties who received an inactivated influenza vaccine.

The DNA for the CDR3 is TGCAGGGTGGACACCATGAACACTGAAGCTTTCTTT. Encoded protein: CRVDTMNTEAFF. This rearrangement joins TRBV20-1 to TRBJ1-1; possibly TRBD1 for D (5 bases). Germline loops: CDR1 DFQATT, CDR2 SNEGSKA (reference sequence). The CDR3 is 12 residues long.